Below are 9 T cell receptor beta chains sequenced from a single sample in a study of T cell changes during pregnancy in multiple sclerosis. The method was immunoSEQ multiplex PCR; TCRdb's version includes in-frame clones alone and lacks a portion of them. The sample has about 75,000 clones; 94% are singletons. The sequences come from CD4+ T cells from peripheral blood mononuclear cells, collected after pregnancy. The receptors come from a female donor with multiple sclerosis, enrolled in a pregnancy study.

The chain carries TRBV19 and TRBJ2-7; 9 positions match TRBD1. The V gene's germline CDR1 is LNHDA and CDR2 SQIVND (reference sequence). V lost 5 bases, J lost 2 bases, and 4 bases stayed unmatched. The CDR3 contains 14 residues. The CDR3 loop reads CASSGRQGAYEQYF. The CDR3 DNA follows: TGTGCCAGTAGTGGAAGACAGGGGGCCTACGAGCAGTACTTC.

V gene TRBV5-1 combines with J gene TRBJ1-2; TRBD1 is a possible D gene (5 bases). Trimming took 0 bases from V and 8 from J, leaving 17 bases between them. There are 15 residues in the CDR3. Germline CDR1 is SGHRS and CDR2 is YFSETQ. The CDR3 spells CASSLALGGVTGYTF. The DNA of the CDR3 is TGCGCCAGCAGCTTGGCCTTGGGGGGTGTTACGGGCTACACCTTC.

The genes are TRBV6-5 and TRBJ2-3, with 9 bases lining up with TRBD2. This CDR3 spans 15 amino acids. V dropped 0 bases and J dropped 6; count of bases not matched to a gene: 4. Per germline, CDR1 MNHEY and CDR2 SVGAGI. The CDR3 is CASSYSPAGGDTQYF. The DNA of the CDR3 is TGTGCCAGCAGTTACTCCCCAGCGGGAGGTGATACGCAGTATTTT.

About this clone: Because it lacks the conserved phenylalanine or tryptophan at the end, this CDR3 is likely a read error. The rearrangement links TRBV28 to TRBJ2-7; TRBD1 agrees at 8 bases. The CDR3 is made up of 15 amino acids. Germline CDR1 is MDHEN and CDR2 is SYDVKM. V shed 3 bases and J 6 bases; nucleotides not matched to a gene: 10. In DNA form, the CDR3 reads TGTGCCAGCAGTTTTAGGGGCAGGGGGCGCGGCGAGCAGTACCTC. Encoded protein: CASSFRGRGRGEQYL.

The chain has TRBV5-1 and TRBJ2-3, with D uncertain. Germline assignment: CDR1 SGHRS and CDR2 YFSETQ. The V end was cut by 2 bases, the J end by 2 bases, with 9 bases between. This CDR3 is 14 amino acids long. The DNA for the CDR3 is TGCGCCAGCAGCTTTGGCGGTTACACAGATACGCAGTATTTT. This sequence encodes CASSFGGYTDTQYF.

The chain recombines TRBV10-3 with TRBJ2-3; TRBD2 matches at 10 bases. Germline-derived CDR1 and CDR2 are ENHRY and SYGVKD. CDR3 size: 16 residues. Trimming took 4 bases from V and 5 from J; bases not matched to a gene: 9. The CDR3 sequence: CAISADRAGGQDTQYF. The CDR3 DNA follows: TGTGCCATCAGTGCCGACAGAGCGGGAGGGCAAGATACGCAGTATTTT.

The chain carries TRBV27 and TRBJ2-5; D remains unclear. The CDR3 spans 14 residues. V lost 2 bases and J lost 3, with 10 bases in between. Germline CDR1 reads MNHEY; CDR2 reads SMNVEV (reference sequence). In nucleotides, the CDR3 is TGTGCCAGCAGTTTAAGAGGATGGGAAGAGACCCAGTACTTC. Residues: CASSLRGWEETQYF.

V usage is TRBV11-2 and J usage is TRBJ2-3; 8 bases match TRBD1. Trimming removed 5 bases from V and 2 bases from J; junction bases left unmatched: 9. The germline CDR1 and CDR2 sequences are SGHAT and FQNNGV. CDR3 length: 16 amino acids. CDR3 amino acids: CASSLDRGASTDTQYF. CDR3 bases: TGTGCCAGCAGCCTCGACAGGGGCGCTTCCACAGATACGCAGTATTTT.

This chain's CDR3 is CASSPGVIEKLFF. The DNA of the CDR3 is TGTGCCAGCTCACCAGGAGTCATAGAAAAACTGTTTTTT. The J gene is TRBJ1-4, the V gene TRBV18, with D unresolved. Trimming cost V 2 bases and J 8 bases, with 9 bases left between them. Germline V gene sequence: CDR1 KGHSH, CDR2 LQKENI. CDR3 length: 13 amino acids.